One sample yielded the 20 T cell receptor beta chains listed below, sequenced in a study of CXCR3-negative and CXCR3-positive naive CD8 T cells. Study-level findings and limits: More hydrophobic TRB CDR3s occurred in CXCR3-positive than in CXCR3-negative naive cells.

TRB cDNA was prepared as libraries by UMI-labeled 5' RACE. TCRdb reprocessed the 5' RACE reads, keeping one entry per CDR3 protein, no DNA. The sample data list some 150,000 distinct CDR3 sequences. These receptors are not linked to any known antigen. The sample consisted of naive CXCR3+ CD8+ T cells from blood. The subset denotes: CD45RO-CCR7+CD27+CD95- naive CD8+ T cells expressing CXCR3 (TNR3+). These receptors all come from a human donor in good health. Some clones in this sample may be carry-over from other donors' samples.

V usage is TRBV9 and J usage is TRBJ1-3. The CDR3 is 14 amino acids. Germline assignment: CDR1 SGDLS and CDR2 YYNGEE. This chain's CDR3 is CASSGRLSGNTIYF.

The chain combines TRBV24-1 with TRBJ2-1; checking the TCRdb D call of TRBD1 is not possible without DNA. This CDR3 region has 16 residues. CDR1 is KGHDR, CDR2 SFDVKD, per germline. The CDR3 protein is CATSGPDSRSYNEQFF.

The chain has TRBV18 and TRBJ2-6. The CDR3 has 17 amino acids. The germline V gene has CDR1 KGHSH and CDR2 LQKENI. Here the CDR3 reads CASSPLSVATGANVLTF. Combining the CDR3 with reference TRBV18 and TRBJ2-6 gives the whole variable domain NAGVMQNPRHLVRRRGQEARLRCSPMKGHSHVYWYRQLPEEGLKFMVYLQKENIIDESGMPKERFSAEFPKEGPSILRIQQVVRGDSAAYFCASSPLSVATGANVLTFGAGSRLTVL.

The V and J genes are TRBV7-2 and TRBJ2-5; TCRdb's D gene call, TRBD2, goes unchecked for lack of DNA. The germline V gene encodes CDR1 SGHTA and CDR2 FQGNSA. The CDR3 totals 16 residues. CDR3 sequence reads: CASSLIGVAGEETQYF.

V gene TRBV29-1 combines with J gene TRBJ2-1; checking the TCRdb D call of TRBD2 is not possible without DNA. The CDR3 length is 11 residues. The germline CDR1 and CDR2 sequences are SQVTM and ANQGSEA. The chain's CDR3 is CSVPNGTSPGF.

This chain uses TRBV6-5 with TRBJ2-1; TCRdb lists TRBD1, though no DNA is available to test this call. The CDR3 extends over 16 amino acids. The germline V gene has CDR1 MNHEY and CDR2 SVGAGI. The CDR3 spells CASSPVGSVPTNEQFF.

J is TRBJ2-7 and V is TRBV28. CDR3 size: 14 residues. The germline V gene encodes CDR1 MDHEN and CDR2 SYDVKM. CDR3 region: CASSLRRTSYEQYF. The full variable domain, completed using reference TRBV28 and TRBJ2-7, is DVKVTQSSRYLVKRTGEKVFLECVQDMDHENMFWYRQDPGLGLRLIYFSYDVKMKEKGDIPEGYSVSREKKERFSLILESASTNQTSMYLCASSLRRTSYEQYFGPGTRLTVT.

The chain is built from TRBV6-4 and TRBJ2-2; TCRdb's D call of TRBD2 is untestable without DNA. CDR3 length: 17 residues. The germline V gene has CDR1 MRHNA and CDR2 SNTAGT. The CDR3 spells CATRRGTSGPETGELFF.

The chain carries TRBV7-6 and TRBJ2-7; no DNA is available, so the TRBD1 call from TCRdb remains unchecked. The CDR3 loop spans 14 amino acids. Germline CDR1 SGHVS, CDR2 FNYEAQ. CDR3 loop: CASSLQGSGDEQYF.

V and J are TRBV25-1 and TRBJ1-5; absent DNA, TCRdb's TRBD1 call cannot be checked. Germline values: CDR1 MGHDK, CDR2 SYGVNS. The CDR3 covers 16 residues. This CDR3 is CASSDGGGSETQPQHF.

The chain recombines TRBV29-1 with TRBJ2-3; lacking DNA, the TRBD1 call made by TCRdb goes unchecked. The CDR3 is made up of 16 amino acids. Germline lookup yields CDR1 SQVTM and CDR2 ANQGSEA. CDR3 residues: CSDGPQGAGYTDTQYF.

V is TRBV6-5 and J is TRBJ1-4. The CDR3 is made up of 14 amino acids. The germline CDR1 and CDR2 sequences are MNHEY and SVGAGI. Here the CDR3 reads CASSSSAWDEKLFF.

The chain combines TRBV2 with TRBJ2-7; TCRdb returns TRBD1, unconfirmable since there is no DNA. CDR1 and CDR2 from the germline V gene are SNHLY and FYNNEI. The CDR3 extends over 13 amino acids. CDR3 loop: CASSVQGANEQYF.

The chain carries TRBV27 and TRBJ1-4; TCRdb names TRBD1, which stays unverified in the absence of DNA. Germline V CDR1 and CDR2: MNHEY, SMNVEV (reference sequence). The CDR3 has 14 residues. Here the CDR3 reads CASRSGVLYEKLFF. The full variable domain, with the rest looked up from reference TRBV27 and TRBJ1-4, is EAQVTQNPRYLITVTGKKLTVTCSQNMNHEYMSWYRQDPGLGLRQIYYSMNVEVTDKGDVPEGYKVSRKEKRNFPLILESPSPNQTSLYFCASRSGVLYEKLFFGSGTQLSVL.

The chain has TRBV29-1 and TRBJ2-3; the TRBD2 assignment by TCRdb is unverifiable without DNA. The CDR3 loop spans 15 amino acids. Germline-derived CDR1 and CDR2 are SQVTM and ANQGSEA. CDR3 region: CSVDGSEGLSDTQYF.

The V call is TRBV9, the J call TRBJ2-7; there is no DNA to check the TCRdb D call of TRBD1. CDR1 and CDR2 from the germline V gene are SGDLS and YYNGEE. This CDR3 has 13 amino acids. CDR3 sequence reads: CASTASGVGEQYF.

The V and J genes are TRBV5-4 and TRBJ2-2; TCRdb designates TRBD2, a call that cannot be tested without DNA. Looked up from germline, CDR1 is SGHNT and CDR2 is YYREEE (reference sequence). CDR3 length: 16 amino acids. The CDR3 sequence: CASSFRRITNTGELFF.

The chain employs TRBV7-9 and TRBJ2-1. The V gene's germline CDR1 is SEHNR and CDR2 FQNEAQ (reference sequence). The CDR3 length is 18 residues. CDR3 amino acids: CASSESTEADKQYNEQFF. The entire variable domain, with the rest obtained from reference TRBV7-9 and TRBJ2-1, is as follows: DTGVSQNPRHKITKRGQNVTFRCDPISEHNRLYWYRQTLGQGPEFLTYFQNEAQLEKSRLLSDRFSAERPKGSFSTLEIQRTEQGDSAMYLCASSESTEADKQYNEQFFGPGTRLTVL.

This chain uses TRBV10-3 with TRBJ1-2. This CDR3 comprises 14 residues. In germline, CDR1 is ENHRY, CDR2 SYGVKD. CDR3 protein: CAISLDLTEHGYTF.

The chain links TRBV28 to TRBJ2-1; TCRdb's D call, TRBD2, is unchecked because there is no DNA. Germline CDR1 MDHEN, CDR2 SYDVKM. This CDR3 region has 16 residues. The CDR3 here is CASSLGLAVPYNEQFF.